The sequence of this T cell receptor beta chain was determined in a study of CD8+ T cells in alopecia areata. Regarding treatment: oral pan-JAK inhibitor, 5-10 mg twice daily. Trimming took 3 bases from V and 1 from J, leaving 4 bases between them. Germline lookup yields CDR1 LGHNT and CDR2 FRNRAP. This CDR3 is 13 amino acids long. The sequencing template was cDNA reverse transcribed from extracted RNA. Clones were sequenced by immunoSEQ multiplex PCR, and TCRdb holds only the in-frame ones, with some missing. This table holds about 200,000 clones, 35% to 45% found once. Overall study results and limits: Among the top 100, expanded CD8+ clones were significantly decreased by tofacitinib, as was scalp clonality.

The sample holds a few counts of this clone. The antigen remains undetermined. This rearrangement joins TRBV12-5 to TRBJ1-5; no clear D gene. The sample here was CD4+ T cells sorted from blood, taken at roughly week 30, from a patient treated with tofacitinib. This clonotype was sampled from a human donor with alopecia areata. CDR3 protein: CASGFRSNQPQHF. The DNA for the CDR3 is TGTGCTAGTGGTTTTAGGAGCAATCAGCCCCAGCATTTT.